The present T cell receptor beta chain was sequenced within a study of post-analysis software for immune sequencing data. Study background: Secondary progressive, relapsing-remitting and progressive-relapsing multiple sclerosis were among the included disease courses.

This clonotype turned up a few times. As yet, its antigen is unknown. Points from the study as a whole: Samples prepared in the same batch strongly co-clustered by F measure. The study found TRBV5-6, TRBV5-1 and TRBV20-1 among about five TRBV segments more frequent in patients than controls. Controls significantly exceeded multiple sclerosis patients in normalized Chao1 diversity.

This CDR3 region has 15 residues. The V and J ends lost 3 bases and 6 bases, in that order; junction bases with no gene match: 8. Germline values: CDR1 DFQATT, CDR2 SNEGSKA (reference sequence). Unique-molecular-identifier-tagged TCR beta cDNA libraries were used. Each sample of roughly 0.95 to 10 million input T cells yielded roughly 500,000 cDNA molecules, so each molecule approximated one T cell. TCRdb reprocessed the PCR reads via MiXCR and lists one record per CDR3 protein. The sample has approximately 770,000 distinct CDR3 sequences; more than 45% are singletons. This TCR was recovered from a girl aged 5-17 years with multiple sclerosis. The sequenced sample consisted of blood. This chain links TRBV20-1 with TRBJ2-1; 10 nucleotides agree with TRBD2. The CDR3 here is CSASRSSGSGNEQFF. The CDR3 bases are TGCAGTGCTAGTAGGTCTAGCGGGAGTGGCAATGAGCAGTTCTTC.